This TCR beta chain was sequenced during a study of Ad26.COV2.S vaccination and SARS-CoV-2 variants. Measured with immunoSEQ multiplex PCR; TCRdb has only the in-frame clones, and not every one. The data hold 250,000 to 300,000 clones, with roughly 86% observed a single time. General study points: Measurements of TCR breadth and depth may have given underestimates of the total T cell responses.

Deletions cut 0 bases from V and 7 bases from J, with 19 bases between. CDR3 length: 17 residues. The germline CDR1 and CDR2 sequences are WNHNN and SYGVQD (reference sequence). Treatment indicated: about 20 received Ad26.COV2.S at low or high dose, single or two shots; about 5 received placebo; per-sample allocation not given. Sampling occurred on day 63 after the first vaccine or placebo injection. Aged 18-55 years, donor was enrolled in Boston in the early 2020s. This clone has more than one count but fewer than ten. The antigen is unknown. Specimen: peripheral blood, collected in a trial of Ad26.COV2.S vaccine versus placebo. This TCR was recovered from a person aged 18 to 65 who received the Ad26.COV2.S COVID-19 vaccine or a placebo. The rearrangement uses TRBV10-1 and TRBJ2-1, with no clear D. CDR3 sequence (DNA): TGCGCCAGCAGTGAGTCGAGTGTGAGTACTGACCCTAATGAGCAGTTCTTC. Its protein is CASSESSVSTDPNEQFF.